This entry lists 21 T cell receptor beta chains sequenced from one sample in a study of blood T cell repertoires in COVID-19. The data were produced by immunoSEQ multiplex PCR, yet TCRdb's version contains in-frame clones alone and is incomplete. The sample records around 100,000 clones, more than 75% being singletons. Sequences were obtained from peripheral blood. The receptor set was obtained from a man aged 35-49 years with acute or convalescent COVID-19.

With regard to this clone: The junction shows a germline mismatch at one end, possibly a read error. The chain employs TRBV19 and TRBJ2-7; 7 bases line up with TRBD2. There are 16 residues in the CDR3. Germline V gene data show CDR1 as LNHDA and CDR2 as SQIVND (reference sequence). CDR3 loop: CASSSGGTTASHEQYF. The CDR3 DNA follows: TGTGCCAGTAGTAGCGGGGGAACGACCGCCTCCCACGAGCAGTACTTC.

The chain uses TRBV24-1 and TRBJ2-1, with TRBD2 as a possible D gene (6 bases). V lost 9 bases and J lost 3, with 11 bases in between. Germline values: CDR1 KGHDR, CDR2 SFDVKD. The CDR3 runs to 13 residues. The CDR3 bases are TGTGCCACCCGTAGCGGAAACTACAATGAGCAGTTCTTC. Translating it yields CATRSGNYNEQFF.

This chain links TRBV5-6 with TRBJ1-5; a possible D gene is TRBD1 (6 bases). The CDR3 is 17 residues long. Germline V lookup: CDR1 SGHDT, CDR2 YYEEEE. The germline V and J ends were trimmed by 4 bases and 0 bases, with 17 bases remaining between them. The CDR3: CASSPYRDTNSNQPQHF. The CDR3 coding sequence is TGTGCCAGCAGCCCATACCGGGACACCAATAGCAATCAGCCCCAGCATTTT. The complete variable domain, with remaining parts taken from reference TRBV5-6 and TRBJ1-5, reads DAGVTQSPTHLIKTRGQQVTLRCSPKSGHDTVSWYQQALGQGPQFIFQYYEEEERQRGNFPDRFSGHQFPNYSSELNVNALLLGDSALYLCASSPYRDTNSNQPQHFGDGTRLSIL.

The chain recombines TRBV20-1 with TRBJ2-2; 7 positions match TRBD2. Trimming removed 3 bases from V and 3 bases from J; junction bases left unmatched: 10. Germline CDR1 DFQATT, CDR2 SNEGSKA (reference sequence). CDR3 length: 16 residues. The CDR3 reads CSASAFGRGDTGELFF. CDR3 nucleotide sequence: TGCAGTGCTAGTGCCTTCGGACGGGGGGACACCGGGGAGCTGTTTTTT.

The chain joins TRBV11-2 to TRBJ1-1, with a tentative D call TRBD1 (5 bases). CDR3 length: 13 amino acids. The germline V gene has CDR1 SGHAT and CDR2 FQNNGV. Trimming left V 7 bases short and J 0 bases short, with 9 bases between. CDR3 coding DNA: TGTGCCAGCAACATACAGGTGAACACTGAAGCTTTCTTT. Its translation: CASNIQVNTEAFF.

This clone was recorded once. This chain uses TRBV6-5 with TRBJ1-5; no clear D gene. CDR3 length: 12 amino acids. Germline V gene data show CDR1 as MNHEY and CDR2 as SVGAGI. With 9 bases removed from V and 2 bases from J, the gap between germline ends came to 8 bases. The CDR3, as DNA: TGTGCCAGTGACATCGGCAATCAGCCCCAGCATTTT. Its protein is CASDIGNQPQHF.

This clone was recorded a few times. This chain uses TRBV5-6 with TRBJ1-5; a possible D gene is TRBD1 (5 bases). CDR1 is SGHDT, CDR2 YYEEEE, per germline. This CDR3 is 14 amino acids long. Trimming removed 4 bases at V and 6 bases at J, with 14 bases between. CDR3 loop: CASSPRGGSQPQHF. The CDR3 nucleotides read TGTGCCAGCAGCCCCCGGGGGGGGAGTCAGCCCCAGCATTTT.

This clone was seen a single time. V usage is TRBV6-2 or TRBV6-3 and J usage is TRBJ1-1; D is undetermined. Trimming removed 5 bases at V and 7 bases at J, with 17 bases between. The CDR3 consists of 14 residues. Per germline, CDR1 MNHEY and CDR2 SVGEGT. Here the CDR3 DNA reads TGTGCCAGCAGTGCCATGACAACGCCCCATGAAGCTTTCTTT. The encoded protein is CASSAMTTPHEAFF.

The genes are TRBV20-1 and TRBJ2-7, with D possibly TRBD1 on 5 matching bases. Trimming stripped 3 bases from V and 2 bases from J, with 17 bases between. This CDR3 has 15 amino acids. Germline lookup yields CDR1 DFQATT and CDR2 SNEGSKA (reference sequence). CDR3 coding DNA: TGCAGTGCTAGTAAGCAGGGCGTAAATCCCTACGAGCAGTACTTC. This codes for CSASKQGVNPYEQYF.

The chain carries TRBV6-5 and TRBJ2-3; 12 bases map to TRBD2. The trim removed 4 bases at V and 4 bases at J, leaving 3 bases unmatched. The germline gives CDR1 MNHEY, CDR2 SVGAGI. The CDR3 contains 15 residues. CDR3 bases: TGTGCCAGCAGTTTGACTAGCGGGGGCCCAGATACGCAGTATTTT. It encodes CASSLTSGGPDTQYF.

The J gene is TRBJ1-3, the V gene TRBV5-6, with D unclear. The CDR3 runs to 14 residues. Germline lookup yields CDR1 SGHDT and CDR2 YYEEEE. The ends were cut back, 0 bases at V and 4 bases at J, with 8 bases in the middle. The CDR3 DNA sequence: TGTGCCAGCAGCTTGGGCAGGTGGGGAAACACCATATATTTT. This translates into CASSLGRWGNTIYF.

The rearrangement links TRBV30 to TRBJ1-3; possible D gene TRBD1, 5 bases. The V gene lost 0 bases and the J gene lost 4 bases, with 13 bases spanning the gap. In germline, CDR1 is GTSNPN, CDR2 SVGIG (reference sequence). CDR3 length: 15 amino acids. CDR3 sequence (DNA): TGTGCCTGGAGTGTAGGAGGGGCGCCCGGAAACACCATATATTTT. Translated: CAWSVGGAPGNTIYF. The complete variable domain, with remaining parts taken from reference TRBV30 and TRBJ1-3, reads SQTIHQWPATLVQPVGSPLSLECTVEGTSNPNLYWYRQAAGRGLQLLFYSVGIGQISSEVPQNLSASRPQDRQFILSSKKLLLSDSGFYLCAWSVGGAPGNTIYFGEGSWLTVV.

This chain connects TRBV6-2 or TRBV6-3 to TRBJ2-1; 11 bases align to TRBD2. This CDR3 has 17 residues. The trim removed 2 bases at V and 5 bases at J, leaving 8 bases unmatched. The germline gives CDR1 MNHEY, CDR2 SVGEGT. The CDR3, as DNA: TGTGCCAGCAGTTACGCTCAAACGGGACTAGCGGACAATGAGCAGTTCTTC. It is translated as CASSYAQTGLADNEQFF.

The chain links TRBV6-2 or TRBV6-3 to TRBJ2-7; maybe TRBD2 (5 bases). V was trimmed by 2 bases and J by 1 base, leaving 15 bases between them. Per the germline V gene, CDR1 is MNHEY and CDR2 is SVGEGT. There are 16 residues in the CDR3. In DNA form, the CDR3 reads TGTGCCAGCAGTTACGTAAGGCCCTCGGGATCCTACGAGCAGTACTTC. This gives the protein CASSYVRPSGSYEQYF.

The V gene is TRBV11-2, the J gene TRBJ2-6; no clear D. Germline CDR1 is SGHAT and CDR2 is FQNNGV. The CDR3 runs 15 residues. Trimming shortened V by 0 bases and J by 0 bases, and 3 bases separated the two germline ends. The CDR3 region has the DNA TGTGCCAGCAGCTTAGATCTCTCTGGGGCCAACGTCCTGACTTTC. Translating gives CASSLDLSGANVLTF.

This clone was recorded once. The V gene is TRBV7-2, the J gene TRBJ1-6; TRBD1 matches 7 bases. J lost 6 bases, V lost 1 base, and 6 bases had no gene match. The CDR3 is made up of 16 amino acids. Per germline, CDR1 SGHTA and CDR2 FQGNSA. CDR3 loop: CASSLESPGGNSPLHF. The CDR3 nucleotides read TGTGCCAGCAGCTTAGAATCGCCAGGGGGTAATTCACCCCTCCACTTT.

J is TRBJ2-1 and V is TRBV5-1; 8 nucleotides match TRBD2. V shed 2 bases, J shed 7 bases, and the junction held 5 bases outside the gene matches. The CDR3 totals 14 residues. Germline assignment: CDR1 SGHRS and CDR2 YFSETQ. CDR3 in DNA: TGCGCCAGCAGCTTACTGCTAGCGGGTAATGAGCAGTTCTTC. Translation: CASSLLLAGNEQFF.

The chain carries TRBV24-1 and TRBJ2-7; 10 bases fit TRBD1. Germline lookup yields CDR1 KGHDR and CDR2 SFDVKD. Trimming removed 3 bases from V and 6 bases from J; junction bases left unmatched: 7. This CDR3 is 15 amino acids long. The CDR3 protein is CATSDPRDRGGEQYF. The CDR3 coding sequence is TGTGCCACCAGTGATCCCCGGGACAGGGGTGGCGAGCAGTACTTC.

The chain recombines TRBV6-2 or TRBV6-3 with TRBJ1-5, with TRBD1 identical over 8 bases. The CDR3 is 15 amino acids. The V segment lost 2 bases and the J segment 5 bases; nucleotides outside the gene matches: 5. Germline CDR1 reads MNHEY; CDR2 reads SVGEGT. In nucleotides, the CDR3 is TGTGCCAGCAGTTACCCGGGACAGGTATATCAGCCCCAGCATTTT. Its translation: CASSYPGQVYQPQHF.

The CDR3 spells CAWRNPGLRDSPLHF. CDR3 in DNA: TGTGCCTGGAGGAATCCGGGACTTAGGGATTCACCCCTCCACTTT. This chain connects TRBV30 to TRBJ1-6; D might be TRBD1 (5 bases). V lost 3 bases to trimming and J lost 8 bases, with 17 bases between them. The length of the CDR3 is 15 residues. CDR1 and CDR2 (germline): GTSNPN, SVGIG (reference sequence).

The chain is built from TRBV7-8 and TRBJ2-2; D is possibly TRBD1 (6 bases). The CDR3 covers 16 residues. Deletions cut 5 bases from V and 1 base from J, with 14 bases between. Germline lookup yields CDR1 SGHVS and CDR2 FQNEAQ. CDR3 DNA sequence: TGTGCCAGCAGCGGATACCGGGACAAGAACACCGGGGAGCTGTTTTTT. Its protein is CASSGYRDKNTGELFF.